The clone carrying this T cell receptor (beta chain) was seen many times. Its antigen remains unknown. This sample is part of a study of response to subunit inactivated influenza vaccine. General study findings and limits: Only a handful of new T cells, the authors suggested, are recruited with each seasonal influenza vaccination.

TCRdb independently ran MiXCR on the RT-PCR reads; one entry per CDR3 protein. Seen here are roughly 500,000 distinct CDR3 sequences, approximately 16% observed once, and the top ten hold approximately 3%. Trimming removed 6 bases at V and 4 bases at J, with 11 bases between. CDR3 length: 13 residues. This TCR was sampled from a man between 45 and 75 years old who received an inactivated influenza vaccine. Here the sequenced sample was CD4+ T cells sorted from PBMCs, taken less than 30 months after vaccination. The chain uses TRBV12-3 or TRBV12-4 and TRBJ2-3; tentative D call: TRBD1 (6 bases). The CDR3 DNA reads TGTGCCAGCAGGGCCGAGGGGGCAGATACGCAGTATTTT. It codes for CASRAEGADTQYF.